The 30 T cell receptor beta chains below come from one sample, sequenced in a study of blood T cell repertoires in COVID-19. Only in-frame clones appear in the TCRdb table, and some are missing; sequencing was by immunoSEQ multiplex PCR. This table has roughly 150,000 clones, around 84% appearing once. The sequencing sample was made of peripheral blood. These receptors came from a woman between 50 and 59 years old in a cohort sampled during active or convalescent COVID-19.

The chain links TRBV6-2 or TRBV6-3 to TRBJ1-2; 7 bases line up with TRBD1. V shed 2 bases, J shed 7 bases, and the junction held 1 base outside the gene matches. This CDR3 comprises 12 residues. The germline gives CDR1 MNHEY, CDR2 SVGEGT. This CDR3 is CASSYTGVGYTF. CDR3 bases: TGTGCCAGCAGTTACACAGGGGTTGGCTACACCTTC.

This clone was counted a few times. The V gene is TRBV7-8, the J gene TRBJ2-7, with D unclear. Germline V CDR1 and CDR2: SGHVS, FQNEAQ. V was cut by 5 bases and J by 4 bases, with 12 bases left in between. The CDR3 spans 13 residues. The CDR3 coding sequence is TGTGCCAGCAGCCCATCGAGGTTATACGAGCAGTACTTC. It translates to CASSPSRLYEQYF.

For the CDR3, the DNA is TGTGCCAGCAGCTTCGCGGTGGGACTATCAGATACGCAGTATTTT. Its translation: CASSFAVGLSDTQYF. The chain employs TRBV5-4 and TRBJ2-3; TRBD2 matches 7 bases. V shed 2 bases, J shed 4 bases, and the junction held 7 bases outside the gene matches. CDR3 length equals 15 residues. CDR1 is SGHNT and CDR2 is YYREEE in the germline V gene (reference sequence). Together with reference TRBV5-4 and TRBJ2-3, the CDR3 gives the full variable domain: ETGVTQSPTHLIKTRGQQVTLRCSSQSGHNTVSWYQQALGQGPQFIFQYYREEENGRGNFPPRFSGLQFPNYSSELNVNALELDDSALYLCASSFAVGLSDTQYFGPGTRLTVL.

The chain joins TRBV6-1 to TRBJ1-5; D ambiguous. Trimming pared 2 bases from V and 6 bases from J, leaving 5 bases between. Per the germline V gene, CDR1 is MNHNS and CDR2 is SASEGT. This CDR3 comprises 12 residues. The CDR3 DNA follows: TGTGCCAGCAGTGAACGCAGTCAGCCCCAGCATTTT. Its translation is CASSERSQPQHF.

This chain links TRBV7-2 with TRBJ1-2; 9 nucleotides align to TRBD1. With V trimmed by 5 bases and J by 10 bases, 8 bases remained unmatched. CDR3 length: 13 amino acids. The V gene's germline CDR1 is SGHTA and CDR2 FQGNSA. DNA for the CDR3: TGTGCCAGCAGCATTCCGGGACAGGGCATCTACACCTTC. Protein sequence: CASSIPGQGIYTF.

The genes are TRBV4-3 and TRBJ2-5; 10 bases fit TRBD2. V gave up 0 bases and J gave up 5 bases; unmatched junction bases: 12. This CDR3 comprises 18 residues. CDR1 and CDR2 (germline): LGHNA, YSLEER. The CDR3 DNA sequence: TGCGCCAGCAGCCAAGATCTCACTAGCGGGGTAATAAGTGAGACCCAGTACTTC. Encoded protein: CASSQDLTSGVISETQYF.

This clone has just a few counts. The J gene is TRBJ2-3, the V gene TRBV4-1, with D perhaps TRBD2 (6 bases). Germline V CDR1 and CDR2: MGHRA, YSYEKL. This CDR3 region has 14 residues. Trimming stripped 3 bases from V and 2 bases from J, with 9 bases between. This chain's CDR3 is CASSQGGVTDTQYF. The DNA for the CDR3 is TGCGCCAGCAGCCAGGGCGGGGTCACAGATACGCAGTATTTT.

This chain joins TRBV7-8 and TRBJ1-5, with unresolved D. Trimming cost V 8 bases and J 3 bases, with 8 bases left between them. CDR3 length: 12 residues. Germline CDR1 and CDR2: SGHVS and FQNEAQ. Here the CDR3 DNA reads TGTGCCAGCTCCTTATACAATCAGCCCCAGCATTTT. Its translation: CASSLYNQPQHF.

The V call is TRBV6-5, the J call TRBJ2-1, with 10 bases lining up with TRBD1. The germline V gene encodes CDR1 MNHEY and CDR2 SVGAGI. The CDR3 consists of 14 residues. Germline trimming cut 6 bases from V and 8 bases from J; bases unmatched to any gene: 7. The CDR3 is CASSYRDRGDEQFF. Here the CDR3 DNA reads TGTGCCAGCAGCTACAGGGACAGGGGCGATGAGCAGTTCTTC.

This chain uses TRBV7-2 with TRBJ1-1; D call uncertain. Per germline, CDR1 SGHTA and CDR2 FQGNSA. V lost 1 base, J lost 3 bases, and 9 bases lay in between. The CDR3 is made up of 14 amino acids. The CDR3 here is CASSLVGDYTEAFF. As DNA, the CDR3 is TGTGCCAGCAGCTTAGTCGGTGACTACACTGAAGCTTTCTTT.

This chain joins TRBV2 and TRBJ1-5; 8 bases line up with TRBD1. CDR3 size: 15 residues. V lost 6 bases to trimming and J lost 6 bases; unmatched junction nucleotides: 10. Germline V gene lookup returns CDR1 SNHLY and CDR2 FYNNEI. DNA of the CDR3: TGTGCCAGCAGAGTAACAGGGGGGATTACTCAGCCCCAGCATTTT. Translated, it gives CASRVTGGITQPQHF.

The rearrangement links TRBV19 to TRBJ1-3, with TRBD1 matching 8 bases. The V and J ends lost 5 bases and 7 bases, in that order; junction bases with no gene match: 4. The CDR3 is 13 amino acids. Per the germline V gene, CDR1 is LNHDA and CDR2 is SQIVND (reference sequence). In nucleotides, the CDR3 is TGTGCCAGTAGTGCACAGGGGGGGAACACCATATATTTT. As protein: CASSAQGGNTIYF.

The rearrangement joins TRBV19 to TRBJ1-1; D gene uncertain. Trimming removed 5 bases at V and 0 bases at J, with 10 bases between. This CDR3 region has 14 residues. Germline V CDR1 and CDR2: LNHDA, SQIVND (reference sequence). CDR3 sequence (DNA): TGTGCCAGTAGTTTCCCGGGGATGAACACTGAAGCTTTCTTT. Encoded protein: CASSFPGMNTEAFF.

This clone was recorded many times. The chain uses TRBV4-2 and TRBJ1-5; tentative D call: TRBD1 (5 bases). V was shortened by 0 bases and J by 2 bases, with 17 bases between the two germline ends. Per germline, CDR1 LGHNA and CDR2 YNFKEQ. CDR3 length: 18 residues. The CDR3 loop is CASSQDPLGASGNQPQHF. CDR3 nucleotides: TGTGCCAGCAGCCAAGATCCTTTAGGGGCCTCGGGCAATCAGCCCCAGCATTTT.

The genes are TRBV27 and TRBJ2-2; D possibly corresponds to TRBD2 (5 bases). CDR1 is MNHEY and CDR2 is SMNVEV in the germline V gene (reference sequence). The CDR3 totals 17 residues. The V end lost 2 bases, the J end lost 3 bases, and 16 bases lay between the germline ends. Here the CDR3 reads CASSLTVGLADTGELFF. The DNA of the CDR3 is TGTGCCAGCAGTTTAACGGTCGGGCTAGCAGACACCGGGGAGCTGTTTTTT.

This clone was seen only a few times. The V and J genes are TRBV19 and TRBJ2-5; D remains unclear. The V gene lost 4 bases and the J gene lost 0 bases, with 9 bases spanning the gap. Per germline, CDR1 LNHDA and CDR2 SQIVND (reference sequence). The CDR3 has 14 amino acids. DNA for the CDR3: TGTGCCAGTAGTACCTCCCTCTACCAAGAGACCCAGTACTTC. It codes for CASSTSLYQETQYF.

V gene TRBV11-1 combines with J gene TRBJ2-4, with D possibly being TRBD2 (6 bases). V was pared by 5 bases and J by 0 bases, with 14 bases between. Germline-derived CDR1 and CDR2 are SGHAT and FQDESV (reference sequence). This CDR3 contains 16 residues. As DNA, the CDR3 is TGTGCCAGCAGCCCCGGGACTGGAATAGCCAAAAACATTCAGTACTTC. Its protein product is CASSPGTGIAKNIQYF.

In DNA, the CDR3 is TGCAGCGTCTTAACAGGGGAGGCCTACGAGCAGTACTTC. It codes for CSVLTGEAYEQYF. V and J are TRBV29-1 and TRBJ2-7; D is possibly TRBD1 (7 bases). The CDR3 extends over 13 amino acids. The germline CDR1 and CDR2 sequences are SQVTM and ANQGSEA. Trimming shortened V by 6 bases and J by 2 bases, and 14 bases separated the two germline ends.

The chain employs TRBV6-4 and TRBJ2-2; TRBD1 aligns across 7 bases. J lost 4 bases, V lost 3 bases, and 5 bases had no gene match. Germline-derived CDR1 and CDR2 are MRHNA and SNTAGT. CDR3 length: 15 residues. CDR3 residues: CASSEHRGGTGELFF. In nucleotides, the CDR3 is TGTGCCAGCAGTGAGCACAGGGGCGGCACCGGGGAGCTGTTTTTT.

V and J are TRBV5-6 and TRBJ1-1, with TRBD1 matching over 7 bases. J gave up 0 bases and V 3 bases, and 5 bases lay outside the gene matches. CDR1 is SGHDT, CDR2 YYEEEE, per germline. This CDR3 is 15 amino acids long. The CDR3 region is CASSYRGIMNTEAFF. Written as DNA, the CDR3 is TGTGCCAGCAGCTACAGGGGAATCATGAACACTGAAGCTTTCTTT. The full variable domain, in which reference TRBV5-6 and TRBJ1-1 provide the parts outside the CDR3, is DAGVTQSPTHLIKTRGQQVTLRCSPKSGHDTVSWYQQALGQGPQFIFQYYEEEERQRGNFPDRFSGHQFPNYSSELNVNALLLGDSALYLCASSYRGIMNTEAFFGQGTRLTVV.

V gene TRBV9 combines with J gene TRBJ2-1; 9 bases fit TRBD2. This CDR3 spans 16 amino acids. Trimming at V came to 2 bases and at J to 4 bases, leaving 7 bases not matched to a gene. CDR1 SGDLS and CDR2 YYNGEE come from the germline V gene. CDR3 in amino acids: CASSVDSGGAYNEQFF. CDR3 nucleotides: TGTGCCAGCAGCGTCGATAGCGGGGGTGCATACAATGAGCAGTTCTTC.

This chain connects TRBV19 to TRBJ2-2; TRBD2 agrees at 7 bases. The V gene's germline CDR1 is LNHDA and CDR2 SQIVND (reference sequence). CDR3 length equals 15 residues. Trimming at V came to 1 base and at J to 6 bases, leaving 5 bases not matched to a gene. The CDR3 loop reads CASSIGSGGPGELFF. Written as DNA, the CDR3 is TGTGCCAGTAGTATAGGTTCGGGGGGTCCCGGGGAGCTGTTTTTT.

The chain joins TRBV7-2 to TRBJ1-4; unclear D gene. The CDR3 length is 15 residues. CDR1 is SGHTA, CDR2 FQGNSA, per germline. V dropped 1 base and J dropped 8 bases, with 14 bases sitting between them. The CDR3 region has the DNA TGTGCCAGCAGCTTAGATGGTACAGATGTGGAAAAACTGTTTTTT. Amino acids: CASSLDGTDVEKLFF.

The CDR3 region is CASSQRDRSDYGYTF. In nucleotides, the CDR3 is TGTGCCAGCAGCCAACGGGACAGGTCAGACTATGGCTACACCTTC. This rearrangement joins TRBV4-2 to TRBJ1-2, with TRBD1 matching 8 bases. The CDR3 covers 15 residues. V dropped 2 bases and J dropped 3; count of bases not matched to a gene: 5. CDR1 is LGHNA and CDR2 is YNFKEQ in the germline V gene.

The V call is TRBV9, the J call TRBJ2-5; 11 bases agree with TRBD2. CDR1 and CDR2 from the germline V gene are SGDLS and YYNGEE. J was trimmed by 2 bases and V by 0 bases; bases with no gene match: 9. This CDR3 is built from 18 residues. The CDR3 sequence: CASSVEAGASGGQETQYF. CDR3 in DNA: TGTGCCAGCAGCGTAGAAGCCGGGGCTAGCGGGGGGCAAGAGACCCAGTACTTC.

This chain connects TRBV20-1 to TRBJ1-2, with 8 bases fitting TRBD1. The CDR3 is made up of 11 amino acids. J lost 8 bases, V lost 5 bases, and 4 bases had no gene match. The germline V gene has CDR1 DFQATT and CDR2 SNEGSKA (reference sequence). The CDR3, as DNA: TGCAGTGCTGTCCGACAGGGGGGCTACACCTTC. This translates into CSAVRQGGYTF.

The chain couples TRBV9 to TRBJ2-7; D is unclear. The V end lost 0 bases, the J end lost 2 bases, and 9 bases lay between the germline ends. Germline CDR1 reads SGDLS; CDR2 reads YYNGEE. CDR3 size: 14 residues. This CDR3 reads CASSVGRGTYEQYF. The CDR3 nucleotides are TGTGCCAGCAGCGTAGGTAGAGGAACCTACGAGCAGTACTTC.

CDR3 nucleotide sequence: TGTGCCACCAGCAGAGATCTCAATCAGCCCCAGCATTTT. This translates into CATSRDLNQPQHF. The chain combines TRBV15 with TRBJ1-5; D remains unclear. Germline V lookup: CDR1 LNHNV, CDR2 YYDKDF (reference sequence). The CDR3 sequence is 13 residues long. V shed 0 bases and J shed 3 bases, with 3 bases lying between them.

The chain carries TRBV19 and TRBJ1-2, with TRBD1 matching over 9 bases. The J segment lost 4 bases and the V segment lost 3 bases, leaving 9 bases of the junction unmatched. The CDR3 spans 16 residues. The germline gives CDR1 LNHDA, CDR2 SQIVND (reference sequence). CDR3 region: CASSIRSQGAPYGYTF. DNA for the CDR3: TGTGCCAGTAGTATTAGATCACAGGGGGCTCCCTATGGCTACACCTTC. The whole variable domain, filled in from reference TRBV19 and TRBJ1-2, reads DGGITQSPKYLFRKEGQNVTLSCEQNLNHDAMYWYRQDPGQGLRLIYYSQIVNDFQKGDIAEGYSVSREKKESFPLTVTSAQKNPTAFYLCASSIRSQGAPYGYTFGSGTRLTVV.

This chain joins TRBV12-5 and TRBJ1-1; D perhaps matches TRBD1 (6 bases). This CDR3 is built from 12 residues. The V gene's germline CDR1 is LGHNT and CDR2 FRNRAP. CDR3 residues: CASRGMNTEAFF. CDR3 DNA sequence: TGTGCCTCCAGGGGCATGAACACTGAAGCTTTCTTT.